This T cell receptor beta chain was sequenced during a study of T-cell reconstitution after alpha-beta-depleted transplantation in children. Using unique molecular identifiers, the investigators prepared the TCRbeta library. From the PCR reads, TCRdb called clonotypes with MiXCR, one entry per CDR3 protein. The data show about 980,000 distinct CDR3 sequences, under 30% seen once. In the case of this clonotype: Its specificity is unknown.

General study findings and limits: Newly made T cells mostly supplied T-cell counts and diversity one year after transplant. Day-60 TCRbeta diversity that was high in some patients was derived from surviving recipient T cells and thymic progenitors. It was reported that alpha-beta T cells came from several hundred expanded graft clones (about two months after transplant).

The starting material was PBMCs, mostly from graft donor cells, obtained 360 days after TCRalphabeta/CD19-depleted stem cell transplant. The clonotype comes from a boy younger than two who had a stem cell transplant for SCID, so the T cells may come from the graft donor.

The CDR3 nucleotides read TGCAGTGCTAGTCCAGGGGGCTCGTATAGCAATCAGCCCCAGCATTTT. It specifies CSASPGGSYSNQPQHF. V usage is TRBV20-1 and J usage is TRBJ1-5, with 8 bases that match TRBD1. The CDR3 totals 16 residues. J was trimmed by 0 bases and V by 3 bases; bases with no gene match: 7. CDR1 is DFQATT, CDR2 SNEGSKA, per germline (reference sequence).